This TCR beta chain was recorded in a study of beta chain features in type 1 diabetes. Study overall: The examined sorted cells totaled fewer than 140 million across samples. Broader study findings: All four CD4+ subsets of Type 1 diabetes patients contained TCRB CDR3s that were moderately but significantly shorter. Fewer junction insertions and more nucleotide deletions appeared in type 1 diabetes patients.

This CDR3 region has 12 residues. Germline loops: CDR1 SGHVS, CDR2 FQNEAQ. The ends were cut back, 1 base at V and 8 bases at J, with 8 bases in the middle. The whole isolated RNA underwent reverse transcription, so sequencing captured expressed TCRB transcripts. The table came from immunoSEQ multiplex PCR; TCRdb's copy has only in-frame clones and leaves some out. The sample yields hundreds of thousands of clones, over 11% seen once. With respect to this clone: Its antigen is still unknown.

The chain links TRBV7-8 to TRBJ1-1; D not certain. The sequenced sample consisted of naive CD4+ T cells from blood. The receptor was isolated from a man between 18 and 35 years old with type 1 diabetes. The CDR3 DNA is TGTGCCAGCAGCTTAGTAGTCGCCGAAGCTTTCTTT. This sequence encodes CASSLVVAEAFF.